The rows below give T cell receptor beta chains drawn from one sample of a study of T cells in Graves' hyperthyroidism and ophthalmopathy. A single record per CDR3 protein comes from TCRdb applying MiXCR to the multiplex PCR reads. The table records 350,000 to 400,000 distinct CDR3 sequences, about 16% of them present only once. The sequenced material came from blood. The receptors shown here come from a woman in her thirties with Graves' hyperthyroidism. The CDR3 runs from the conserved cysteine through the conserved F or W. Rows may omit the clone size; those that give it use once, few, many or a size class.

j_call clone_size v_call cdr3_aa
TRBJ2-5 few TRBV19 CASNPGQRIQETQYF
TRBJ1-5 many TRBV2 CASTSQAGSQPQHF
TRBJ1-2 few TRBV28 CASSETGLYGYTF
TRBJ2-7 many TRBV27 CASSSRGGGYEQYF
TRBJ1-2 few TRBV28 CASSSWGGANYGYTF
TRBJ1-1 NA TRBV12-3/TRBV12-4 CASSLIEAFF
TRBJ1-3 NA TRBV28 CASRSLIRDISLSGNTIYF
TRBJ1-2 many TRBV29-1 CSVIRTGGHNYGYTF
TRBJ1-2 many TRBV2 CASEGRPGGGYTF
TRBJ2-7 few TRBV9 CASSVDGDPSYEQYF
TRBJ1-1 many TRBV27 CASSFFRAATEAFF
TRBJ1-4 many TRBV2 CASSDVGGNEKLFF
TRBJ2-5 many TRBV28 CASSAGGQGLKTQYF
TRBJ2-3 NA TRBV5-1 CASSLGLVKPDTQYF
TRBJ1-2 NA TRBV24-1 CATSDFNYGYTF
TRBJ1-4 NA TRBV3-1 CASSQDIQGREKLFF
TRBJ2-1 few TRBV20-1 CSARDGGGNEQFF
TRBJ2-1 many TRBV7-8 CASSLAAGAFYNEQFF
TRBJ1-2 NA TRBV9 CASSVGGVPNYGYTF